The 31 T cell receptor beta chains below were found in one sample sequenced in a study of T cell repertoires in cytomegalovirus infection. TCRdb re-derived calls from the reads in MiXCR, one entry per CDR3 protein. This sample has roughly 100,000 distinct CDR3 sequences, with 16% found just once. Sequences were obtained from PBMCs. The receptors come from a human donor in good health (CMV status not recorded). Some clones in this sample may be carry-over from other donors' samples.

This clonotype ranks as medium-sized. This sequence joins TRBV7-9 and TRBJ1-1; maybe TRBD1 (5 bases). Germline values: CDR1 SEHNR, CDR2 FQNEAQ (reference sequence). The ends were cut back, 5 bases at V and 5 bases at J, with 12 bases in the middle. The CDR3 length is 13 residues. CDR3 bases: TGTGCCAGCAGCCCTCAGGGTAGGACTGAAGCTTTCTTT. Amino acid sequence: CASSPQGRTEAFF. Using reference TRBV7-9 and TRBJ1-1 for the parts outside the CDR3, the full variable domain is DTGVSQNPRHKITKRGQNVTFRCDPISEHNRLYWYRQTLGQGPEFLTYFQNEAQLEKSRLLSDRFSAERPKGSFSTLEIQRTEQGDSAMYLCASSPQGRTEAFFGQGTRLTVV.

The chain recombines TRBV20-1 with TRBJ2-7; tentatively, D is TRBD1 (5 bases). From germline, CDR1 is DFQATT and CDR2 SNEGSKA (reference sequence). V lost 5 bases, J lost 5 bases, and 16 bases lay in between. The CDR3 runs 13 residues. CDR3 DNA sequence: TGCAGTGCTCCCCGCAGGGAAGTTAACGAGCAGTACTTC. Amino acids: CSAPRREVNEQYF.

This clonotype was detected many times. The V call is TRBV12-3 or TRBV12-4, the J call TRBJ2-6, with D perhaps TRBD1 (6 bases). Trimming shortened V by 5 bases and J by 0 bases, and 11 bases separated the two germline ends. This CDR3 spans 16 amino acids. The CDR3 DNA is TGTGCCAGCAGTACCAAACAGGGCTCTGGGGCCAACGTCCTGACTTTC. This sequence encodes CASSTKQGSGANVLTF.

About this clonotype: A read error is possible here, since a much larger clone lies one base away. The rearrangement uses TRBV7-9 and TRBJ2-3, with 8 bases aligning to TRBD2. The CDR3 has 14 amino acids. Germline CDR1 and CDR2: SEHNR and FQNEAQ (reference sequence). CDR3 loop: CTSSLQAGADTQYF. The CDR3 nucleotides read TGTACCAGCAGCCTTCAAGCGGGGGCAGATACGCAGTATTTT.

In its sample, this clonotype was seen a few times. This chain uses TRBV4-1 with TRBJ2-7; D may match TRBD1 or TRBD2 (5 bases each). The length of the CDR3 is 20 residues. V gave up 6 bases and J gave up 2 bases, with 32 bases separating them. Germline lookup yields CDR1 MGHRA and CDR2 YSYEKL. CDR3 DNA sequence: TGCGCCAGCAGTCGGAATTTGGGGACCGGGACGACGACGAAAACCTACGAGCAGTACTTC. It codes for CASSRNLGTGTTTKTYEQYF.

This clonotype was detected ten times or more. The rearrangement joins TRBV7-3 to TRBJ2-5, with D uncertain. Trimming left V 3 bases short and J 5 bases short, with 10 bases between. This CDR3 spans 13 amino acids. Germline V gene sequence: CDR1 SGHTA, CDR2 FQGTGA. CDR3 sequence (DNA): TGTGCCAGCAGCTTTGGTCTAAGTGAGACCCAGTACTTC. Translated, it gives CASSFGLSETQYF.

The rearrangement uses TRBV7-9 and TRBJ1-4; D call uncertain. CDR3 size: 11 residues. Trimming cost V 4 bases and J 15 bases, with 12 bases left between them. Per the germline V gene, CDR1 is SEHNR and CDR2 is FQNEAQ (reference sequence). The CDR3 protein is CASSSPAGMFF. In DNA form, the CDR3 reads TGTGCCAGCAGCTCACCGGCAGGCATGTTTTTT.

This clonotype was seen a few times. V gene TRBV19 combines with J gene TRBJ2-7, with TRBD1 matching over 8 bases. This CDR3 contains 14 residues. Trimming took 3 bases from V and 2 from J; bases not matched to a gene: 3. The germline V gene has CDR1 LNHDA and CDR2 SQIVND (reference sequence). CDR3 region: CASSIRQGTYEQYF. CDR3 coding DNA: TGTGCCAGTAGTATCCGACAGGGGACCTACGAGCAGTACTTC. Drawing the rest from reference TRBV19 and TRBJ2-7, the complete variable domain is DGGITQSPKYLFRKEGQNVTLSCEQNLNHDAMYWYRQDPGQGLRLIYYSQIVNDFQKGDIAEGYSVSREKKESFPLTVTSAQKNPTAFYLCASSIRQGTYEQYFGPGTRLTVT.

This sequence joins TRBV14 and TRBJ2-7; D gene ambiguous. The germline CDR1 and CDR2 sequences are SGHDN and FVKESK. The CDR3 sequence is 13 residues long. The V end was cut by 0 bases, the J end by 3 bases, with 6 bases between. The CDR3 DNA sequence: TGTGCCAGCAGCCAAGACAGCTACTACGAGCAGTACTTC. Protein: CASSQDSYYEQYF.

This chain uses TRBV29-1 with TRBJ1-5, with a possible D match to TRBD1 (5 bases). From germline, CDR1 is SQVTM and CDR2 ANQGSEA. Trimming shortened V by 7 bases and J by 5 bases, and 12 bases separated the two germline ends. The CDR3 consists of 12 residues. DNA of the CDR3: TGCAGCGCCGGGGACTCTTATCAGCCCCAGCATTTT. This encodes CSAGDSYQPQHF.

This clonotype was seen repeatedly, ten times or more. This chain links TRBV5-4 with TRBJ1-1, with D tentatively TRBD1 (6 bases). Germline V gene data show CDR1 as SGHNT and CDR2 as YYREEE (reference sequence). With 4 bases removed from V and 5 bases from J, the gap between germline ends came to 18 bases. This CDR3 is built from 15 residues. As DNA, the CDR3 is TGTGCCAGCAGCCGAGGCGGGGGGCGAGGGACTGAAGCTTTCTTT. Its translation is CASSRGGGRGTEAFF.

Note on this clonotype: A much larger clone differs from this one at a single base, so this may be a read error. The chain employs TRBV7-2 and TRBJ2-1, with D possibly being TRBD1 (6 bases). The J call may be incorrect, as the DNA end agrees better with TRBJ2-7. Looked up from germline, CDR1 is SGHTA and CDR2 is FQGNSA. CDR3 length: 15 residues. As DNA, the CDR3 is TGTGCCAGCAGCTTTAGGGGGAACTCCTACAATGAGCAGTACTTC. This translates into CASSFRGNSYNEQYF.

This clonotype came up many times. V and J are TRBV7-2 and TRBJ1-4; D gene uncertain. The CDR3 covers 14 residues. CDR1 and CDR2 from the germline V gene are SGHTA and FQGNSA. The V end was cut by 3 bases, the J end by 6 bases, with 11 bases between. Here the CDR3 reads CASSFLSWDEKLFF. The CDR3 DNA sequence: TGTGCCAGCAGCTTTCTCTCCTGGGATGAAAAACTGTTTTTT.

The CDR3 sequence: CASSGGGAQLTGELFF. The CDR3 DNA reads as TGTGCCAGCAGCGGCGGGGGGGCGCAATTAACCGGGGAGCTGTTTTTT. The chain uses TRBV7-3 and TRBJ2-2; 9 positions match TRBD2. Unmatched junction bases numbered 9, after V lost 5 bases and J lost 5 bases. Germline V gene lookup returns CDR1 SGHTA and CDR2 FQGTGA. The CDR3 runs 16 residues.

CDR3 protein: CSVGTGEGGYTF. The CDR3 nucleotides read TGCAGCGTTGGCACAGGGGAAGGTGGCTACACCTTC. The rearrangement uses TRBV29-1 and TRBJ1-2, with 7 bases fitting TRBD1. This CDR3 has 12 residues. Germline V gene lookup returns CDR1 SQVTM and CDR2 ANQGSEA. The V segment lost 4 bases and the J segment 7 bases; nucleotides outside the gene matches: 6.

This rearrangement joins TRBV6-1 to TRBJ2-1, with TRBD2 identical over 10 bases. Germline trimming cut 3 bases from V and 9 bases from J; bases unmatched to any gene: 8. Germline CDR1 and CDR2: MNHNS and SASEGT. This CDR3 has 15 amino acids. This CDR3 reads CASSDPAGGLGEQFF. In nucleotides, the CDR3 is TGTGCCAGCAGTGACCCAGCGGGGGGGCTCGGTGAGCAGTTCTTC.

The sample holds many counts of this clonotype. The chain carries TRBV5-1 and TRBJ1-5, with 10 bases lining up with TRBD1. J lost 5 bases, V lost 4 bases, and 3 bases had no gene match. Germline V gives CDR1 SGHRS, CDR2 YFSETQ. This CDR3 comprises 14 residues. The CDR3 DNA reads TGCGCCAGCAGCACCGGGACAGGGGATCAGCCCCAGCATTTT. It encodes CASSTGTGDQPQHF.

This clonotype has more than one count but fewer than ten. V gene TRBV10-3 combines with J gene TRBJ2-2; D possibly corresponds to TRBD2 (6 bases). CDR1 and CDR2 (germline): ENHRY, SYGVKD. The length of the CDR3 is 14 residues. The V and J ends lost 4 bases and 5 bases respectively, with 11 bases between them. In DNA, the CDR3 is TGTGCCATCAGTGGAGGGGAGGATACCGGGGAGCTGTTTTTT. It is translated as CAISGGEDTGELFF.

The chain uses TRBV7-8 and TRBJ2-7, with D maybe TRBD1 (6 bases). V was trimmed by 4 bases and J by 3 bases, leaving 13 bases between them. The CDR3 spans 14 residues. The V gene's germline CDR1 is SGHVS and CDR2 FQNEAQ. The CDR3 DNA follows: TGTGCCAGCAGCTCGACGGACAGCGGCTACGAGCAGTACTTC. Encoded protein: CASSSTDSGYEQYF.

This clonotype was observed many times. This chain connects TRBV7-9 to TRBJ1-4, with TRBD1 identical over 8 bases. Germline V gene data show CDR1 as SEHNR and CDR2 as FQNEAQ (reference sequence). Trimming at V came to 5 bases and at J to 7 bases, leaving 9 bases not matched to a gene. The CDR3 runs to 15 residues. The CDR3 DNA reads TGTGCCAGCAGCGCCCGGACAGGGCTGTTTGAAAAACTGTTTTTT. Its translation: CASSARTGLFEKLFF.

By sample share, this clonotype is medium-sized. This chain connects TRBV7-9 to TRBJ1-1, with 9 positions matching TRBD1. J lost 2 bases, V lost 3 bases, and 4 bases had no gene match. From germline, CDR1 is SEHNR and CDR2 FQNEAQ (reference sequence). The CDR3 has 15 amino acids. The CDR3 DNA reads as TGTGCCAGCAGCTTCGGGACAGGGTTTAACACTGAAGCTTTCTTT. Its translation: CASSFGTGFNTEAFF. Full variable domain (outside the CDR3, taken from reference TRBV7-9 and TRBJ1-1): DTGVSQNPRHKITKRGQNVTFRCDPISEHNRLYWYRQTLGQGPEFLTYFQNEAQLEKSRLLSDRFSAERPKGSFSTLEIQRTEQGDSAMYLCASSFGTGFNTEAFFGQGTRLTVV.

The chain couples TRBV6-5 to TRBJ1-2, with 7 positions matching TRBD1. The junction had 10 bases not matched to a gene; V was cut back by 1 base and J by 8 bases. This CDR3 spans 15 amino acids. Germline V gene data show CDR1 as MNHEY and CDR2 as SVGAGI. The CDR3 DNA is TGTGCCAGCAGTTACTTTAGAACAGGGGTAGCGGGCTACACCTTC. Translating gives CASSYFRTGVAGYTF.

This clonotype appeared many times. The chain carries TRBV7-2 and TRBJ2-3, with D unclear. There are 13 residues in the CDR3. The V gene's germline CDR1 is SGHTA and CDR2 FQGNSA. V was pared by 5 bases and J by 6 bases, with 12 bases between. As DNA, the CDR3 is TGTGCCAGCAGCCCCTACTATGGGGATACGCAGTATTTT. This sequence encodes CASSPYYGDTQYF.

In its sample, this clonotype was seen a few times. The chain links TRBV12-3 or TRBV12-4 to TRBJ2-5, with no clear D. This CDR3 region has 15 residues. Trimming shortened V by 3 bases and J by 1 base, and 12 bases separated the two germline ends. CDR3 in DNA: TGTGCCAGCAGTTTTCTCGCGCCACCCCAAGAGACCCAGTACTTC. Protein product: CASSFLAPPQETQYF.

This clonotype has a count of ten or more. The chain carries TRBV7-2 and TRBJ2-3, with 11 bases lining up with TRBD2. CDR3 length: 17 amino acids. Trimming removed 2 bases from V and 3 bases from J; junction bases left unmatched: 7. Germline assignment: CDR1 SGHTA and CDR2 FQGNSA. This CDR3 is CASSLRLAGPTTDTQYF. CDR3 nucleotide sequence: TGTGCCAGCAGCTTAAGACTAGCGGGGCCCACGACAGATACGCAGTATTTT.

The chain recombines TRBV12-3 or TRBV12-4 with TRBJ1-1, with D hard to call. CDR3 length equals 13 residues. Trimming left V 6 bases short and J 8 bases short, with 16 bases between. The CDR3 region has the DNA TGTGCCAGCAGCCCGACGGTGGTCGGAGAAGCTTTCTTT. Translated: CASSPTVVGEAFF.

This clonotype has just a few counts. This sequence joins TRBV19 and TRBJ2-3; the D is unclear. Germline lookup yields CDR1 LNHDA and CDR2 SQIVND (reference sequence). The length of the CDR3 is 13 residues. Trimming took 5 bases from V and 3 from J, leaving 9 bases between them. The CDR3 DNA reads TGTGCCAGTAGTGATGGATGGACAGATACGCAGTATTTT. Protein sequence: CASSDGWTDTQYF.

V usage is TRBV6-6 and J usage is TRBJ1-6; TRBD1 agrees at 10 bases. Germline values: CDR1 MNHNY, CDR2 SVGAGI (reference sequence). The CDR3 has 17 residues. The junction had 14 bases not matched to a gene; V was cut back by 4 bases and J by 11 bases. This chain's CDR3 is CASSSPGQGRGGPPLHF. CDR3 coding DNA: TGTGCCAGCAGTTCGCCGGGACAGGGGCGCGGGGGGCCACCCCTCCACTTT.

Of note for this clonotype: The junction shows a germline mismatch at one end, possibly a read error. J is TRBJ2-1 and V is TRBV4-2; no definite D call. The CDR3 runs 15 residues. The germline V gene encodes CDR1 LGHNA and CDR2 YNFKEQ. CDR3 region: CASSQDASSNNEQFF. Written as DNA, the CDR3 is TGTGCCAGCAGCCAAGATGCCAGCTCCAACAATGAGCAGTTCTTC.

There are many counts of this clonotype. The J gene is TRBJ2-4, the V gene TRBV7-2, with 10 bases matching TRBD1. V gave up 4 bases and J gave up 9 bases; unmatched junction bases: 9. From germline, CDR1 is SGHTA and CDR2 FQGNSA. There are 15 residues in the CDR3. The CDR3 here is CASSSRDRGTGIQYF. For the CDR3, the DNA is TGTGCCAGCAGCTCCCGGGACAGGGGTACGGGCATTCAGTACTTC. The complete variable domain, with remaining parts taken from reference TRBV7-2 and TRBJ2-4, reads GAGVSQSPSNKVTEKGKDVELRCDPISGHTALYWYRQSLGQGLEFLIYFQGNSAPDKSGLPSDRFSAERTGGSVSTLTIQRTQQEDSAVYLCASSSRDRGTGIQYFGAGTRLSVL.

This clonotype occurred many times. The chain links TRBV9 to TRBJ2-3; D gene ambiguous. The CDR3 sequence is 14 residues long. CDR1 SGDLS and CDR2 YYNGEE come from the germline V gene. V lost 0 bases to trimming and J lost 6 bases, with 11 bases between them. The CDR3 protein is CASSVGPRPDTQYF. The CDR3 region has the DNA TGTGCCAGCAGCGTAGGACCCCGACCGGATACGCAGTATTTT.